This T cell receptor (beta chain) was obtained from a study of blood T cell repertoires in COVID-19. Turning to the study itself: Samples taken during acute and convalescent COVID-19 were collected in the United States, Italy and Spain. From T cells, B-cell-depleted T cells, or PBMCs came the material, which was cDNA or gDNA.

Losses at the gene ends were 5 bases for V and 6 bases for J; bases not matched to a gene: 5. This CDR3 region has 13 residues. Germline CDR1 reads KGHSH; CDR2 reads LQKENI. This clone was picked up one time. The table came from immunoSEQ multiplex PCR; TCRdb's copy has only in-frame clones and leaves some out. This sample has some 180,000 clones, with over 70% found just once. Material: peripheral blood. The sequence was collected from a woman in her 70s who had recovered from COVID-19. V usage is TRBV18 and J usage is TRBJ2-7; 9 bases are a match to TRBD1. CDR3 protein: CASSAGTGSEQYF. The CDR3 coding sequence is TGTGCCAGCTCAGCCGGGACAGGGAGCGAGCAGTACTTC.